These T cell receptor beta chains were read from a single sample in a study of T cells in Graves' hyperthyroidism and ophthalmopathy. TCRdb re-called the multiplex PCR reads with MiXCR, one entry per CDR3 protein. The sample shows hundreds of thousands of distinct CDR3 sequences, around 13% of them seen only once. The sequencing input was blood. The receptors stem from a woman aged 25 to 39 with Graves' hyperthyroidism that later progressed to Graves' ophthalmopathy. CDR3s include the opening cysteine and the closing phenylalanine or tryptophan. The order of the fields is V gene, J gene, clone size, D gene, CDR3 protein, CDR3 DNA. The D gene is left open where the match is weak. Clone size is stated in some rows and not others, as once, few, many or a class when expanded.

V: TRBV12-5
J: TRBJ1-2
size: .
D: .
CDR3: CASGLANRDNDYTF
DNA: TGTGCTAGTGGTTTGGCCAACCGAGACAATGACTACACCTTC

V: TRBV10-3
J: TRBJ2-1
size: .
D: .
CDR3: CAISSAGSYNEQLF
DNA: TGTGCCATCAGTAGCGCCGGCTCCTACAATGAGCAGCTCTTC

V: TRBV10-3
J: TRBJ2-7
size: many
D: .
CDR3: CAISDSGYEQYF
DNA: TGTGCCATCAGTGATTCCGGGTACGAGCAGTACTTC

V: TRBV24-1
J: TRBJ2-3
size: many
D: .
CDR3: CATTTASTDTQYF
DNA: TGTGCCACCACGACAGCTAGCACAGATACGCAGTATTTT

V: TRBV7-2
J: TRBJ2-5
size: .
D: TRBD1
CDR3: CASSFGQGQYF
DNA: TGTGCCAGCAGCTTCGGACAGGGCCAGTACTTC

V: TRBV6-4
J: TRBJ2-2
size: .
D: TRBD1
CDR3: CASNSGTGKNTGELFF
DNA: TGTGCCAGCAACTCCGGGACAGGGAAGAACACCGGGGAGCTGTTTTTT

V: TRBV29-1
J: TRBJ2-1
size: few
D: .
CDR3: CSVEGTSTYNEQFF
DNA: TGCAGCGTTGAAGGGACATCAACCTACAATGAGCAGTTCTTC

V: TRBV12-3/TRBV12-4
J: TRBJ2-1
size: many
D: .
CDR3: CASRLMDFYNEQFF
DNA: TGTGCCAGCAGGCTAATGGACTTCTACAATGAGCAGTTCTTC

V: TRBV24-1
J: TRBJ2-7
size: many
D: TRBD1
CDR3: CATSEPGQASGQYF
DNA: TGTGCCACCAGTGAGCCGGGACAGGCTTCAGGGCAGTACTTC

V: TRBV19
J: TRBJ2-3
size: .
D: .
CDR3: CASSIGGSTQYF
DNA: TGTGCCAGTAGTATAGGCGGCAGTACGCAGTATTTT

V: TRBV12-3/TRBV12-4
J: TRBJ1-6
size: .
D: TRBD1
CDR3: CASSGGSGTGGMSPLHF
DNA: TGTGCCAGCAGTGGGGGATCCGGGACAGGGGGCATGTCACCCCTCCACTTT

V: TRBV4-2
J: TRBJ2-3
size: .
D: .
CDR3: CASSQGSAGFRGTDTQYF
DNA: TGTGCCAGCAGCCAAGGAAGCGCGGGATTTAGAGGAACAGATACGCAGTATTTT

V: TRBV7-2
J: TRBJ2-5
size: many
D: .
CDR3: CASSFGETDQETQYF
DNA: TGTGCCAGCAGCTTTGGGGAGACAGACCAAGAGACCCAGTACTTC

V: TRBV11-2
J: TRBJ2-1
size: .
D: TRBD1
CDR3: CASTSYGTGRGQFF
DNA: TGTGCCAGCACCTCTTACGGGACAGGGAGGGGGCAGTTCTTC

V: TRBV7-2
J: TRBJ2-7
size: many
D: TRBD2
CDR3: CASSPGTSGSREQYF
DNA: TGTGCCAGCAGCCCGGGGACTAGCGGGAGTCGGGAGCAGTACTTC

V: TRBV6-2/TRBV6-3
J: TRBJ2-3
size: many
D: .
CDR3: CASSYSKGLRGLSDTQYF
DNA: TGTGCCAGCAGTTACTCGAAAGGACTCCGCGGTCTTTCAGATACGCAGTATTTT